A single sample is the source of the 21 T cell receptor beta chains below, sequenced in a study of human T cells and chemical hapten exposure. The time point denotes: pre-sensitization, week 0. Indicated treatment: therapeutic diphenylcyclopropenone sensitization with weekly scalp DPC. TCRdb used MiXCR to reprocess the RACE reads, holding one entry per CDR3 protein. The repertoire holds around 350,000 distinct CDR3 sequences, with about 5% as singletons. Material: whole blood, obtained in connection with sensitization to the hapten diphenylcyclopropenone (DPC). These receptors all come from a woman younger than 30 with alopecia areata. Some clones in this sample may be carry-over from other donors' samples.

This clonotype was counted ten times or more. The genes are TRBV29-1 and TRBJ2-3; D gene unclear. V shed 4 bases and J shed 2 bases, with 7 bases lying between them. This CDR3 is built from 12 residues. In germline, CDR1 is SQVTM, CDR2 ANQGSEA. Written as DNA, the CDR3 is TGCAGCGTTGGAGCCTCCACAGATACGCAGTATTTT. It codes for CSVGASTDTQYF.

The rearrangement links TRBV6-2 or TRBV6-3 to TRBJ2-2; no clear D. Trimming cost V 9 bases and J 0 bases, with 11 bases left between them. The CDR3 runs to 14 residues. From germline, CDR1 is MNHEY and CDR2 SVGEGT. CDR3 nucleotides: TGTGCCAGTATGGATGGCGCGAACACCGGGGAGCTGTTTTTT. It codes for CASMDGANTGELFF.

The sample holds a few counts of this clonotype. V usage is TRBV3-1 and J usage is TRBJ1-4, with D possibly matching TRBD1 (6 bases). From germline, CDR1 is LGHDT and CDR2 YNNKEL (reference sequence). The CDR3 contains 13 residues. The V end was cut by 4 bases, the J end by 16 bases, with 19 bases between. This CDR3 reads CASSPSRGGPRFF. In DNA form, the CDR3 reads TGTGCCAGCAGCCCCTCCCGGGGGGGCCCAAGGTTTTTT.

In its sample, this clonotype was seen many times. The chain uses TRBV9 and TRBJ1-2; 8 bases line up with TRBD1. This CDR3 is built from 17 residues. Trimming took 0 bases from V and 0 from J; bases not matched to a gene: 7. The germline CDR1 and CDR2 sequences are SGDLS and YYNGEE. Here the CDR3 reads CASSVGTGMIANYGYTF. The CDR3 DNA reads TGTGCCAGCAGCGTAGGGACAGGGATGATAGCTAACTATGGCTACACCTTC.

This clonotype came up many times. V is TRBV6-6 and J is TRBJ1-5; maybe TRBD1 (6 bases). V was trimmed by 2 bases and J by 5 bases, leaving 16 bases between them. The CDR3 spans 16 residues. In germline, CDR1 is MNHNY, CDR2 SVGAGI (reference sequence). The CDR3 sequence: CASSYSRGGGDQPQHF. DNA for the CDR3: TGTGCCAGCAGTTACAGCAGGGGCGGGGGGGATCAGCCCCAGCATTTT.

This rearrangement joins TRBV10-3 to TRBJ1-1; TRBD1 aligns across 9 bases. CDR1 and CDR2 from the germline V gene are ENHRY and SYGVKD. Trimming took 8 bases from V and 5 from J; bases not matched to a gene: 15. The CDR3 length is 16 residues. The CDR3 nucleotides read TGTGCCATCCAGCCGGGACAGGGAAGAGGAAAAACTGAAGCTTTCTTT. Translation gives CAIQPGQGRGKTEAFF.

There are a few counts of this clonotype. The CDR3 loop reads CASSLGAGVYEQYF. DNA for the CDR3: TGCGCCAGCAGCTTGGGGGCCGGGGTATACGAGCAGTACTTC. V is TRBV5-1 and J is TRBJ2-7, with D perhaps TRBD2 (5 bases). The CDR3 has 14 residues. Per the germline V gene, CDR1 is SGHRS and CDR2 is YFSETQ. Trimming stripped 0 bases from V and 4 bases from J, with 11 bases between.

This chain connects TRBV4-1 to TRBJ1-1; the D is unclear. This CDR3 region has 16 residues. Germline CDR1 MGHRA, CDR2 YSYEKL. V was clipped by 3 bases and J by 7 bases, with 21 bases between them. This CDR3 reads CASSQLVPGRWHEAFF. CDR3 bases: TGCGCCAGCAGCCAGCTAGTACCGGGCCGATGGCATGAAGCTTTCTTT.

Regarding this clonotype: This may come from a read error, since a much larger clone is one base off. The rearrangement links TRBV5-1 to TRBJ2-7; D is perhaps TRBD1 (5 bases). The CDR3 has 14 residues. V dropped 7 bases and J dropped 5 bases, with 19 bases sitting between them. Germline CDR1 and CDR2: SGHRS and YFSETQ. CDR3 in DNA: TGCGCCAGCGGCCAAAACAGGCAAGCCGACGAGCAGTACTTC. It yields the protein CASGQNRQADEQYF.

The chain joins TRBV7-9 to TRBJ2-7; either TRBD1 or TRBD2 may supply D (5 bases each). This CDR3 has 15 amino acids. Germline CDR1 SEHNR, CDR2 FQNEAQ (reference sequence). The V end lost 5 bases, the J end lost 3 bases, and 17 bases lay between the germline ends. CDR3 sequence: CASSPRGNTGYEQYF. As DNA, the CDR3 is TGTGCCAGCAGCCCCCGGGGAAATACAGGCTACGAGCAGTACTTC. The variable domain in full, with the rest retrieved from reference TRBV7-9 and TRBJ2-7, is DTGVSQNPRHKITKRGQNVTFRCDPISEHNRLYWYRQTLGQGPEFLTYFQNEAQLEKSRLLSDRFSAERPKGSFSTLEIQRTEQGDSAMYLCASSPRGNTGYEQYFGPGTRLTVT.

This clonotype was detected many times. V usage is TRBV2 and J usage is TRBJ1-1; D remains unclear. Trimming cost V 6 bases and J 3 bases, with 11 bases left between them. The CDR3 is 13 residues long. The germline V gene encodes CDR1 SNHLY and CDR2 FYNNEI. CDR3 coding DNA: TGTGCCAGCAGATATGCAGATTACACTGAAGCTTTCTTT. This sequence encodes CASRYADYTEAFF.

About this clonotype itself: A read error may be the cause here, since a much bigger clone is one base away. V gene TRBV11-2 combines with J gene TRBJ2-3, with 10 bases matching TRBD2. CDR3 length: 17 amino acids. Germline V gene data show CDR1 as SGHAT and CDR2 as FQNNGV. V shed 8 bases, J shed 3 bases, and the junction held 14 bases outside the gene matches. In DNA, the CDR3 is TGTGCCAGCCTTTCATTAGAGCGGGGGGGGCCAACAGATACGCAGTATTTT. Translating gives CASLSLERGGPTDTQYF. The full variable domain, with the rest looked up from reference TRBV11-2 and TRBJ2-3, is EAGVAQSPRYKIIEKRQSVAFWCNPISGHATLYWYQQILGQGPKLLIQFQNNGVVDDSQLPKDRFSAERLKGVDSTLKIQPAKLEDSAVYLCASLSLERGGPTDTQYFGPGTRLTVL.

The chain recombines TRBV6-5 with TRBJ2-2; 7 nucleotides match TRBD1. The CDR3 runs 14 residues. Germline CDR1 MNHEY, CDR2 SVGAGI. J was trimmed by 7 bases and V by 2 bases; bases with no gene match: 4. In nucleotides, the CDR3 is TGTGCCAGCAGTTACACAGGGGCGGTCGGGGAGCTGTTTTTT. Protein product: CASSYTGAVGELFF.

V and J are TRBV10-3 and TRBJ1-4; D possibly corresponds to TRBD1 (6 bases). This CDR3 spans 16 amino acids. CDR1 is ENHRY and CDR2 is SYGVKD in the germline V gene. Trimming took off 1 base at V and 7 bases at J, with 16 bases between the two ends. The CDR3, as DNA: TGTGCCATCAGTGAGTTCGGGGGCGGCTTGAGTGAAAAACTGTTTTTT. Amino acids: CAISEFGGGLSEKLFF.

There are many counts of this clonotype. This sequence joins TRBV28 and TRBJ2-1; 8 bases agree with TRBD2. Germline V CDR1 and CDR2: MDHEN, SYDVKM. The CDR3 runs 16 residues. V lost 3 bases, J lost 3 bases, and 7 bases stayed unmatched. The CDR3 sequence: CASSLPLAENYNEQFF. In nucleotides, the CDR3 is TGTGCCAGCAGTTTGCCACTAGCGGAAAACTACAATGAGCAGTTCTTC.

The DNA of the CDR3 is TGTGCCAGCAGTTTACATCCGGACAGTCCCACCGGGGAGCTGTTTTTT. Its protein is CASSLHPDSPTGELFF. The chain uses TRBV12-3 or TRBV12-4 and TRBJ2-2; perhaps TRBD1 as D (6 bases). The V gene lost 2 bases and the J gene lost 4 bases, with 14 bases spanning the gap. The CDR3 has 16 residues.

This clonotype showed up many times. This chain connects TRBV20-1 to TRBJ1-2; no clear D. From germline, CDR1 is DFQATT and CDR2 SNEGSKA (reference sequence). The CDR3 is 11 amino acids. Trimming took 3 bases from V and 4 from J, leaving 6 bases between them. The CDR3 DNA reads TGCAGTGCTAGGTGGATCTATGGCTACACCTTC. Encoded protein: CSARWIYGYTF.

This clonotype occurred many times. CDR3 residues: CASSSRQPLNTEAFF. In DNA form, the CDR3 reads TGTGCCAGCAGCTCCAGACAGCCCTTGAACACTGAAGCTTTCTTT. The chain recombines TRBV7-9 with TRBJ1-1; perhaps TRBD1 as D (5 bases). The CDR3 consists of 15 residues. Trimming took 4 bases from V and 0 from J, leaving 12 bases between them. The V gene's germline CDR1 is SEHNR and CDR2 FQNEAQ (reference sequence).

The chain joins TRBV29-1 to TRBJ1-2; D is unclear. Germline-derived CDR1 and CDR2 are SQVTM and ANQGSEA. V was shortened by 4 bases and J by 7 bases, with 16 bases between the two germline ends. This CDR3 is 13 amino acids long. The CDR3 DNA reads as TGCAGCGTTGGCGGACGAGAAGAGGGTGGCTACACCTTC. It codes for CSVGGREEGGYTF.

The table lists this clonotype with many counts. The chain is built from TRBV11-2 and TRBJ1-2; D is uncertain. Trimming removed 0 bases from V and 2 bases from J, with 10 bases in between. Germline lookup yields CDR1 SGHAT and CDR2 FQNNGV. CDR3 size: 15 residues. The CDR3 reads CASSLDRVYNYGYTF. Here the CDR3 DNA reads TGTGCCAGCAGCTTAGATCGCGTGTACAACTATGGCTACACCTTC.

V gene TRBV29-1 combines with J gene TRBJ1-1, with TRBD1 identical over 10 bases. Germline values: CDR1 SQVTM, CDR2 ANQGSEA. V dropped 6 bases and J dropped 7; count of bases not matched to a gene: 11. The CDR3 has 14 amino acids. The CDR3 protein is CSVRGQGELDEAFF. The CDR3 bases are TGCAGCGTCAGAGGACAGGGGGAATTGGATGAAGCTTTCTTT. The variable domain in full, with the rest retrieved from reference TRBV29-1 and TRBJ1-1, is SAVISQKPSRDICQRGTSLTIQCQVDSQVTMMFWYRQQPGQSLTLIATANQGSEATYESGFVIDKFPISRPNLTFSTLTVSNMSPEDSSIYLCSVRGQGELDEAFFGQGTRLTVV.